Presented here are 11 T cell receptor beta chains from one specimen sequenced in a study of CD8 T cells in ankylosing spondylitis. TCRdb independently ran MiXCR on the 5' RACE reads; one entry per CDR3 protein. The sample has about 260,000 distinct CDR3 sequences, about 24% seen once; the top ten hold approximately 0.61%. Sequencing was done on a sample of blood, either unsorted or a sorted T cell fraction (not recorded which). Receptors originate from a male donor with ankylosing spondylitis or in good health (not recorded which).

Note on this clonotype: A much larger clone differs from this one at a single base, so this may be a read error. This rearrangement joins TRBV20-1 to TRBJ1-1; a possible D gene is TRBD1 (6 bases). Germline CDR1 and CDR2: DFQATT and SNEGSKA (reference sequence). Trimming took 3 bases from V and 7 from J, leaving 12 bases between them. The CDR3 covers 12 residues. The CDR3: CSASQGWNEAFF. In DNA, the CDR3 is TGCAGTGCTAGTCAGGGGTGGAATGAAGCTTTCTTT.

The chain carries TRBV7-6 and TRBJ2-2; D gene unclear. Germline V CDR1 and CDR2: SGHVS, FNYEAQ. This CDR3 spans 13 amino acids. The V gene lost 2 bases and the J gene lost 7 bases, with 8 bases spanning the gap. As DNA, the CDR3 is TGTGCCAGCAGCTTAAGTCCAGGCGGGGAGCTGTTTTTT. This encodes CASSLSPGGELFF.

This clonotype was recorded at least ten times. This chain links TRBV10-3 with TRBJ2-2; tentative D call: TRBD2 (5 bases). The V end was cut by 6 bases, the J end by 5 bases, with 16 bases between. Germline CDR1 ENHRY, CDR2 SYGVKD. CDR3 length equals 15 residues. This CDR3 is CAISPSVGSTGELFF. Here the CDR3 DNA reads TGTGCCATCAGCCCGAGTGTGGGGAGTACCGGGGAGCTGTTTTTT.

The chain carries TRBV18 and TRBJ2-1, with D perhaps TRBD1 (5 bases). Germline assignment: CDR1 KGHSH and CDR2 LQKENI. The CDR3 contains 15 residues. Trimming removed 6 bases at V and 6 bases at J, with 18 bases between. The CDR3 DNA follows: TGTGCCAGCTCGCCGGCCAGGGCCCAACTCAATGAGCAGTTCTTC. This gives the protein CASSPARAQLNEQFF.

The chain uses TRBV12-3 or TRBV12-4 and TRBJ2-3; D possibly corresponds to TRBD2 (6 bases). The CDR3 extends over 14 amino acids. The ends were cut back, 4 bases at V and 0 bases at J, with 8 bases in the middle. DNA for the CDR3: TGTGCCAGCAGTTGGCGGGGAAGCACAGATACGCAGTATTTT. Translation: CASSWRGSTDTQYF.

This chain connects TRBV3-1 to TRBJ2-3, with TRBD1 matching 9 bases. The CDR3 spans 14 residues. Germline CDR1 LGHDT, CDR2 YNNKEL (reference sequence). Losses at the gene ends were 5 bases for V and 4 bases for J; bases not matched to a gene: 4. The DNA of the CDR3 is TGTGCCAGCAGCGGGGGACAGGGAGCAGATACGCAGTATTTT. Its protein product is CASSGGQGADTQYF.

V gene TRBV30 combines with J gene TRBJ2-6, with 10 bases that match TRBD1. Per germline, CDR1 GTSNPN and CDR2 SVGIG (reference sequence). This CDR3 has 16 amino acids. The ends lost 5 bases at V and 2 bases at J; junction bases unmatched: 6. DNA of the CDR3: TGTGCCTGGCAGGACAGGGGGAATGCTGGGGCCAACGTCCTGACTTTC. Protein sequence: CAWQDRGNAGANVLTF.

The V gene is TRBV2, the J gene TRBJ2-1; D not resolved. The germline CDR1 and CDR2 sequences are SNHLY and FYNNEI. V lost 3 bases to trimming and J lost 10 bases, with 7 bases between them. The CDR3 totals 11 residues. CDR3 DNA: TGTGCCAGCAGTGAGGAGCTCGAGCAGTTCTTC. This translates into CASSEELEQFF.

This sequence joins TRBV10-3 and TRBJ1-5, with unresolved D. With 0 bases removed from V and 4 bases from J, the gap between germline ends came to 4 bases. The germline CDR1 and CDR2 sequences are ENHRY and SYGVKD. CDR3 length: 13 residues. CDR3 region: CAISESGNQPQHF. CDR3 coding DNA: TGTGCCATCAGTGAGTCAGGGAATCAGCCCCAGCATTTT.

The rearrangement links TRBV11-1 to TRBJ2-1, with 14 bases lining up with TRBD2. Germline values: CDR1 SGHAT, CDR2 FQDESV (reference sequence). Trimming took 7 bases from V and 6 from J; bases not matched to a gene: 5. This CDR3 is 15 amino acids long. CDR3 loop: CASTSTSGGANEQFF. The CDR3 DNA is TGTGCCAGCACCTCGACTAGCGGGGGGGCCAATGAGCAGTTCTTC.

This clonotype appeared many times. The J gene is TRBJ2-1, the V gene TRBV20-1, with 11 bases identical to TRBD2. The CDR3 totals 16 residues. The V gene end was trimmed by 2 bases and the J gene end by 2 bases; junction bases not matched to a gene: 5. CDR1 DFQATT and CDR2 SNEGSKA come from the germline V gene (reference sequence). The DNA for the CDR3 is TGCAGTGCTAGATATCTAGCGGGGGGCGCCTACAATGAGCAGTTCTTC. It specifies CSARYLAGGAYNEQFF.